This TCR beta chain emerged from a study of blood T cell repertoires in COVID-19. Whole-study context: Sample material is recorded as cDNA or gDNA derived from T cells, B-cell-depleted T cells, or PBMCs.

Two negative PCRs, clearance, or symptom resolution had been documented for recovered Cohort 3 donors. V shed 4 bases and J shed 4 bases, with 11 bases lying between them. Germline V lookup: CDR1 SGHRS, CDR2 YFSETQ. The CDR3 loop spans 13 amino acids. Produced via immunoSEQ multiplex PCR; TCRdb's table is partial and in-frame only. The table records 300,000 to 350,000 clones, 70% to 90% of them present only once. The clonotype was recovered from a man in his thirties or forties who had recovered from COVID-19. The chain combines TRBV5-1 with TRBJ1-2, with TRBD1 as a possible D gene (6 bases). Input material: PBMCs or T cells enriched from blood (not recorded which). The CDR3 bases are TGCGCCAGCAGCCCGGGACAAACCTATGGCTACACCTTC. This gives the protein CASSPGQTYGYTF.